These 14 T cell receptor beta chains share one sample of origin, sequenced in a study of T cells in Graves' hyperthyroidism and ophthalmopathy. RNA transcripts served as the template for amplifying TCR beta CDR3 regions. HTBI primers were the set used in a first-round RT-PCR of the TCR CDR3. From the multiplex PCR reads, TCRdb called clonotypes with MiXCR, one entry per CDR3 protein. Here the sample spans 300,000 to 400,000 distinct CDR3 sequences, under 20% being singletons. The sample comprised blood. Source of these receptors: a man between 18 and 29 years old with Graves' ophthalmopathy.

This clonotype was counted at least ten times. The chain is built from TRBV18 and TRBJ1-1, with unresolved D. Trimming left V 6 bases short and J 1 base short, with 9 bases between. Per the germline V gene, CDR1 is KGHSH and CDR2 is LQKENI. The CDR3 is 13 residues long. The chain's CDR3 is CASSKQRNTEAFF. The CDR3 DNA reads TGTGCCAGCTCTAAACAGAGGAACACTGAAGCTTTCTTT.

A word on this clonotype: The junction differs from germline at one of its ends, possibly a read error. V usage is TRBV12-3 or TRBV12-4 and J usage is TRBJ2-1; 7 nucleotides line up with TRBD2. The CDR3 is 17 amino acids. The CDR3 is CASSSPMRGTSYDEQFF. For the CDR3, the DNA is TGTGCCAGCAGTTCCCCCATGCGGGGGACCTCCTACGATGAGCAGTTCTTC.

This clonotype was counted a few times. This CDR3 is CAISETSGAADTQYF. Here the CDR3 DNA reads TGTGCCATCAGTGAGACTAGCGGGGCCGCAGATACGCAGTATTTT. This rearrangement joins TRBV10-3 to TRBJ2-3; 10 positions agree with TRBD2. The germline V gene encodes CDR1 ENHRY and CDR2 SYGVKD. The CDR3 sequence is 15 residues long. Trimming removed 2 bases from V and 4 bases from J; junction bases left unmatched: 3.

The rearrangement links TRBV7-8 to TRBJ2-7; TRBD1 matches at 12 bases. With V trimmed by 4 bases and J by 2 bases, 6 bases remained unmatched. This CDR3 is 16 amino acids long. The germline V gene encodes CDR1 SGHVS and CDR2 FQNEAQ. The CDR3 protein is CASSSPGQGAPYEQYF. CDR3 DNA sequence: TGTGCCAGCAGCTCGCCGGGACAGGGGGCGCCCTACGAGCAGTACTTC. The complete variable domain, with remaining parts taken from reference TRBV7-8 and TRBJ2-7, reads GAGVSQSPRYKVAKRGQDVALRCDPISGHVSLFWYQQALGQGPEFLTYFQNEAQLDKSGLPSDRFFAERPEGSVSTLKIQRTQQEDSAVYLCASSSPGQGAPYEQYFGPGTRLTVT.

In this sample, this clonotype turned up many times. The chain is built from TRBV29-1 and TRBJ1-1; D uncertain. V dropped 5 bases and J dropped 2 bases, with 15 bases sitting between them. The CDR3 totals 14 residues. Germline V gene sequence: CDR1 SQVTM, CDR2 ANQGSEA. CDR3 sequence (DNA): TGCAGCGTTAGACCGAGGGCAACAAACACTGAAGCTTTCTTT. It yields the protein CSVRPRATNTEAFF.

The genes are TRBV20-1 and TRBJ1-4; a weak D match, TRBD1 (6 bases). This CDR3 spans 14 amino acids. Germline lookup yields CDR1 DFQATT and CDR2 SNEGSKA (reference sequence). The CDR3, as DNA: TGCGGCACCCGCCGGGACACAACTAATGAAAAACTGTTTTTT. Protein: CGTRRDTTNEKLFF.

The sample holds a few counts of this clonotype. The rearrangement links TRBV5-6 to TRBJ1-1; TRBD1 matches 8 bases. This CDR3 has 14 amino acids. Germline CDR1 SGHDT, CDR2 YYEEEE. The ends lost 6 bases at V and 1 base at J; junction bases unmatched: 5. Here the CDR3 reads CASNLQGGNTEAFF. CDR3 DNA sequence: TGTGCCAGCAACCTACAGGGGGGGAACACTGAAGCTTTCTTT.

The chain has TRBV4-1 and TRBJ1-2; D gene ambiguous. The CDR3 extends over 16 amino acids. Germline loops: CDR1 MGHRA, CDR2 YSYEKL. V dropped 1 base and J dropped 4 bases, with 16 bases sitting between them. The CDR3 DNA follows: TGCGCCAGCAGCCAAGTTGGGCAGACCCCGCGCTATGGCTACACCTTC. Translating it yields CASSQVGQTPRYGYTF.

V is TRBV12-3 or TRBV12-4 and J is TRBJ1-4; no firm D call. The CDR3 consists of 13 residues. The germline V and J ends were trimmed by 7 bases and 7 bases, with 13 bases remaining between them. The CDR3 protein is CASTSRRSEKLFF. Written as DNA, the CDR3 is TGTGCCAGCACCTCTCGGAGGAGTGAAAAACTGTTTTTT.

This chain links TRBV28 with TRBJ1-1; TRBD1 is a possible D gene (6 bases). Trimming pared 1 base from V and 5 bases from J, leaving 17 bases between. CDR3 length: 16 amino acids. The germline gives CDR1 MDHEN, CDR2 SYDVKM. The CDR3 protein is CASSLSPHRERTEAFF. CDR3 DNA: TGTGCCAGCAGTTTATCCCCCCACAGGGAGAGGACTGAAGCTTTCTTT.

This clonotype came up many times. DNA of the CDR3: TGTGCCAGCAGTTACTCGATGGCCGGACAGGGTGGTGAGACCCAGTACTTC. The encoded protein is CASSYSMAGQGGETQYF. The chain joins TRBV6-5 to TRBJ2-5, with TRBD1 matching 8 bases. Germline CDR1 and CDR2: MNHEY and SVGAGI. V gave up 0 bases and J gave up 5 bases; unmatched junction bases: 11. CDR3 length equals 17 residues.

The rearrangement links TRBV10-3 to TRBJ2-2, with no clear D. The CDR3 extends over 14 amino acids. With 0 bases removed from V and 3 bases from J, the gap between germline ends came to 5 bases. Germline lookup yields CDR1 ENHRY and CDR2 SYGVKD. In DNA, the CDR3 is TGTGCCATCAGTGAGTCTTGGGACACCGGGGAGCTGTTTTTT. It encodes CAISESWDTGELFF.

This clonotype was seen repeatedly, ten times or more. This rearrangement joins TRBV20-1 to TRBJ2-3; tentative D call: TRBD2 (6 bases). The germline gives CDR1 DFQATT, CDR2 SNEGSKA (reference sequence). The germline V and J ends were trimmed by 4 bases and 5 bases, with 13 bases remaining between them. The CDR3 spans 13 residues. DNA of the CDR3: TGCAGTGCTATAGCTGTGGGGGGAGATACGCAGTATTTT. Its protein is CSAIAVGGDTQYF.

This clonotype was seen ten or more times. The chain joins TRBV24-1 to TRBJ2-1; no clear D gene. Germline CDR1 reads KGHDR; CDR2 reads SFDVKD. CDR3 length: 15 residues. Trimming left V 4 bases short and J 0 bases short, with 9 bases between. The CDR3 protein is CATSDSSGSYNEQFF. CDR3 nucleotide sequence: TGTGCCACCAGTGACTCTAGTGGCTCCTACAATGAGCAGTTCTTC.